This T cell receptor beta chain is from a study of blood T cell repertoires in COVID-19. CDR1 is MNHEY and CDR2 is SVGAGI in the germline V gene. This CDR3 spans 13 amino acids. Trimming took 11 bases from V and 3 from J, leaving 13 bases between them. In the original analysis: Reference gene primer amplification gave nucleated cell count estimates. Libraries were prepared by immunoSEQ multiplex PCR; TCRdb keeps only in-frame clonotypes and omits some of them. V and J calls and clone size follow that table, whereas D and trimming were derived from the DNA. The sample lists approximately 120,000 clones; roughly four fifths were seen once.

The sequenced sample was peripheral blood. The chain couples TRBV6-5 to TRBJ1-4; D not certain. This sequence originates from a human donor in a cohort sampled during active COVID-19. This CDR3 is CAAGLPPNEKLFF. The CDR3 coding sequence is TGTGCCGCGGGGTTGCCGCCTAATGAAAAACTGTTTTTT.